Listed here are 29 T cell receptor beta chains from one sample, sequenced in a study of T cell responses to AZD1222 COVID-19 vaccine. The method was immunoSEQ multiplex PCR; TCRdb's version includes in-frame clones alone and lacks a portion of them. This table holds 90,000 or so clones, about 87% found once. The sequenced sample was peripheral blood, obtained on day 0 of AZD1222 vaccination. The receptors shown here come from an adult in good health.

CDR3 nucleotides: TGTGCCAGCAGCCCCGGCTACTACGAGCAGTACTTC. This codes for CASSPGYYEQYF. The rearrangement uses TRBV7-9 and TRBJ2-7; no clear D gene. CDR1 is SEHNR and CDR2 is FQNEAQ in the germline V gene (reference sequence). V was pared by 5 bases and J by 3 bases, with 8 bases between. This CDR3 is 12 amino acids long.

The chain carries TRBV30 and TRBJ1-2, with no clear D. From germline, CDR1 is GTSNPN and CDR2 SVGIG (reference sequence). CDR3 length: 14 residues. The CDR3 is CAFNYEVGSYGYTF. Written as DNA, the CDR3 is TGTGCTTTTAACTACGAGGTGGGGAGCTATGGCTACACCTTC. The full variable domain, completed using reference TRBV30 and TRBJ1-2, is SQTIHQWPATLVQPVGSPLSLECTVEGTSNPNLYWYRQAAGRGLQLLFYSVGIGQISSEVPQNLSASRPQDRQFILSSKKLLLSDSGFYLCAFNYEVGSYGYTFGSGTRLTVV.

This clone was recorded only once. This chain joins TRBV5-1 and TRBJ1-1; D gene unclear. V was cut by 4 bases and J by 0 bases, with 7 bases left in between. CDR1 is SGHRS and CDR2 is YFSETQ in the germline V gene. The CDR3 runs to 13 residues. The CDR3 DNA reads as TGCGCCAGCAGCCGGTACATGAACACTGAAGCTTTCTTT. Translated, it gives CASSRYMNTEAFF.

This chain connects TRBV18 to TRBJ1-5, with D possibly matching TRBD1 (5 bases). V dropped 6 bases and J dropped 7 bases, with 13 bases sitting between them. Germline CDR1 and CDR2: KGHSH and LQKENI. The CDR3 sequence is 13 residues long. The CDR3 protein is CASSREGKQPQHF. The CDR3 DNA is TGTGCCAGCTCTCGGGAGGGGAAACAGCCCCAGCATTTT.

This chain uses TRBV29-1 with TRBJ1-2; no definite D call. The CDR3 extends over 13 amino acids. V was clipped by 2 bases and J by 4 bases, with 11 bases between them. The germline gives CDR1 SQVTM, CDR2 ANQGSEA. This CDR3 is CSVERYGSYGYTF. The CDR3 nucleotides read TGCAGCGTTGAAAGGTACGGCTCCTATGGCTACACCTTC.

The V and J genes are TRBV27 and TRBJ1-1; 9 nucleotides line up with TRBD1. The CDR3 extends over 16 amino acids. The germline CDR1 and CDR2 sequences are MNHEY and SMNVEV (reference sequence). V was clipped by 4 bases and J by 4 bases; unmatched bases: 10. The CDR3 nucleotides read TGTGCCAGCAGTTACCGGACAGGGGAGAAGGGCACTGAAGCTTTCTTT. Its protein is CASSYRTGEKGTEAFF.

The J gene is TRBJ2-5, the V gene TRBV2, with D unresolved. There are 14 residues in the CDR3. Looked up from germline, CDR1 is SNHLY and CDR2 is FYNNEI. The V end lost 7 bases, the J end lost 0 bases, and 12 bases lay between the germline ends. CDR3 sequence (DNA): TGTGCCAGCACACTGGACGGGTACCAAGAGACCCAGTACTTC. Translated: CASTLDGYQETQYF.

This clone was detected once. V and J are TRBV2 and TRBJ1-1; 8 bases are a match to TRBD1. Germline V gives CDR1 SNHLY, CDR2 FYNNEI. V lost 6 bases to trimming and J lost 4 bases; unmatched junction nucleotides: 4. The CDR3 length is 13 residues. The CDR3 reads CASSPQGATEAFF. DNA for the CDR3: TGTGCCAGCAGCCCTCAGGGGGCCACTGAAGCTTTCTTT.

The rearrangement uses TRBV5-1 and TRBJ2-2; TRBD1 agrees at 7 bases. The CDR3 extends over 19 amino acids. The junction had 13 bases not matched to a gene; V was cut back by 2 bases and J by 0 bases. The germline V gene has CDR1 SGHRS and CDR2 YFSETQ. The chain's CDR3 is CASSLPPGQTIPNTGELFF. Here the CDR3 DNA reads TGCGCCAGCAGCTTACCACCGGGACAGACCATCCCGAACACCGGGGAGCTGTTTTTT.

The chain combines TRBV29-1 with TRBJ1-2; 10 bases fit TRBD1. V dropped 1 base and J dropped 2; count of bases not matched to a gene: 1. CDR3 length equals 14 residues. The germline V gene has CDR1 SQVTM and CDR2 ANQGSEA. In DNA form, the CDR3 reads TGCAGCGTTGAAGGGACAGGGGGAAACTATGGCTACACCTTC. As protein: CSVEGTGGNYGYTF. Full variable domain (remainder filled in from reference TRBV29-1 and TRBJ1-2): SAVISQKPSRDICQRGTSLTIQCQVDSQVTMMFWYRQQPGQSLTLIATANQGSEATYESGFVIDKFPISRPNLTFSTLTVSNMSPEDSSIYLCSVEGTGGNYGYTFGSGTRLTVV.

The chain links TRBV7-9 to TRBJ1-6, with a tentative D call TRBD1 (5 bases). V was shortened by 1 base and J by 4 bases, with 11 bases between the two germline ends. CDR1 is SEHNR and CDR2 is FQNEAQ in the germline V gene (reference sequence). The CDR3 runs 16 residues. Here the CDR3 reads CASSLGSGAYNSPLHF. The CDR3 nucleotides read TGTGCCAGCAGCTTAGGCAGCGGGGCATATAATTCACCCCTCCACTTT.

The sample holds a few counts of this clone. The chain carries TRBV5-6 and TRBJ2-3; 8 bases match TRBD2. Germline V gene data show CDR1 as SGHDT and CDR2 as YYEEEE. This CDR3 contains 15 residues. V shed 1 base and J 2 bases; nucleotides not matched to a gene: 3. The chain's CDR3 is CASSLTGGYTDTQYF. The CDR3 DNA reads TGTGCCAGCAGCTTGACGGGAGGGTACACAGATACGCAGTATTTT.

V gene TRBV19 combines with J gene TRBJ1-1, with D maybe TRBD1 (5 bases). The V and J ends lost 4 bases and 2 bases respectively, with 11 bases between them. Germline loops: CDR1 LNHDA, CDR2 SQIVND (reference sequence). The CDR3 contains 14 residues. CDR3 nucleotides: TGTGCCAGTAGTACCGGACAATTAAACACTGAAGCTTTCTTT. This sequence encodes CASSTGQLNTEAFF.

For the CDR3, the DNA is TGTGCTAGTGGTTTGGGGGCCTCGGGAGGGAACACTGAAGCTTTCTTT. Translating it yields CASGLGASGGNTEAFF. The chain recombines TRBV12-5 with TRBJ1-1; D gene unclear. Germline V gene lookup returns CDR1 LGHNT and CDR2 FRNRAP. The CDR3 runs 16 residues. The V end lost 1 base, the J end lost 1 base, and 13 bases lay between the germline ends.

The chain links TRBV10-1 to TRBJ2-3; maybe TRBD1 (5 bases). The CDR3 is 15 residues long. Germline lookup yields CDR1 WNHNN and CDR2 SYGVQD (reference sequence). V gave up 2 bases and J gave up 4 bases, with 13 bases separating them. The CDR3 DNA reads as TGCGCCAGCAGTGAGCGTGAGACAGAAGCAGATACGCAGTATTTT. Protein: CASSERETEADTQYF.

The chain employs TRBV10-3 and TRBJ2-1, with 9 bases lining up with TRBD2. Germline-derived CDR1 and CDR2 are ENHRY and SYGVKD. The J segment lost 8 bases and the V segment lost 3 bases, leaving 8 bases of the junction unmatched. The CDR3 runs 15 residues. The CDR3 loop is CAISDPPSGIYEQFF. The CDR3 nucleotides are TGTGCCATCAGTGATCCCCCTAGCGGGATATATGAGCAGTTCTTC.

This clone has more than one count but fewer than ten. The chain is built from TRBV5-5 and TRBJ1-6, with 8 bases fitting TRBD1. V lost 1 base to trimming and J lost 10 bases; unmatched junction nucleotides: 7. CDR1 and CDR2 from the germline V gene are SGHKS and YYEKEE (reference sequence). The CDR3 has 15 amino acids. The CDR3 nucleotides read TGTGCCAGCAGCTTGAAGACAGGGGATCTCTCACCCCTCCACTTT. Translation: CASSLKTGDLSPLHF.

The rearrangement joins TRBV27 to TRBJ2-2, with TRBD2 matching over 9 bases. Per the germline V gene, CDR1 is MNHEY and CDR2 is SMNVEV (reference sequence). Trimming cost V 5 bases and J 2 bases; bases outside gene matches: 6. CDR3 size: 16 residues. In DNA form, the CDR3 reads TGTGCCAGCAGTATAAGCGGGGGGCTAAACACCGGGGAGCTGTTTTTT. This gives the protein CASSISGGLNTGELFF.

The V call is TRBV11-3, the J call TRBJ2-2, with 8 bases fitting TRBD2. Looked up from germline, CDR1 is SGHNT and CDR2 is YENEEA. This CDR3 region has 16 residues. J gave up 3 bases and V 4 bases, and 7 bases lay outside the gene matches. DNA for the CDR3: TGTGCCAGCAGCTCCACTGCGGGAGGCGACACCGGGGAGCTGTTTTTT. It encodes CASSSTAGGDTGELFF.

For the CDR3, the DNA is TGTGCCAGCTCGATATTACAGGGTTACACCGGGGAGCTGTTTTTT. Residues: CASSILQGYTGELFF. The chain combines TRBV2 with TRBJ2-2, with D perhaps TRBD1 (6 bases). The CDR3 spans 15 residues. V gave up 8 bases and J gave up 3 bases, with 16 bases separating them. Germline V CDR1 and CDR2: SNHLY, FYNNEI. Full variable domain (missing parts from reference TRBV2 and TRBJ2-2): EPEVTQTPSHQVTQMGQEVILRCVPISNHLYFYWYRQILGQKVEFLVSFYNNEISEKSEIFDDQFSVERPDGSNFTLKIRSTKLEDSAMYFCASSILQGYTGELFFGEGSRLTVL.

The chain recombines TRBV7-6 with TRBJ2-1, with TRBD2 identical over 10 bases. The CDR3 is 15 residues long. The J segment lost 6 bases and the V segment lost 1 base, leaving 3 bases of the junction unmatched. Germline V gene lookup returns CDR1 SGHVS and CDR2 FNYEAQ. DNA for the CDR3: TGTGCCAGCAGCTTAGTACTAGCGGGAATCAATGAGCAGTTCTTC. Protein sequence: CASSLVLAGINEQFF.

This chain links TRBV5-1 with TRBJ1-2; D call uncertain. The V end was cut by 3 bases, the J end by 6 bases, with 9 bases between. This CDR3 region has 12 residues. Germline V gene sequence: CDR1 SGHRS, CDR2 YFSETQ. The CDR3 DNA sequence: TGCGCCAGCAGCTCGTCCCAAGATGGCTACACCTTC. Amino acids: CASSSSQDGYTF.

The CDR3 protein is CASSSGLAGRTGELFF. The CDR3 coding sequence is TGTGCCAGCTCATCCGGACTAGCGGGAAGAACCGGGGAGCTGTTTTTT. This chain links TRBV18 with TRBJ2-2, with 12 bases matching TRBD2. The J segment lost 5 bases and the V segment lost 5 bases, leaving 6 bases of the junction unmatched. The germline V gene has CDR1 KGHSH and CDR2 LQKENI. This CDR3 contains 16 residues.

This chain connects TRBV5-6 to TRBJ2-5, with D possibly called TRBD1 or TRBD2 (6 bases each). CDR1 SGHDT and CDR2 YYEEEE come from the germline V gene. Trimming stripped 0 bases from V and 4 bases from J, with 16 bases between. The CDR3 extends over 16 amino acids. Here the CDR3 reads CASSLGGAGGGETQYF. The DNA of the CDR3 is TGTGCCAGCAGCTTGGGGGGGGCCGGGGGCGGAGAGACCCAGTACTTC. The whole variable domain, remainder taken from reference TRBV5-6 and TRBJ2-5, is DAGVTQSPTHLIKTRGQQVTLRCSPKSGHDTVSWYQQALGQGPQFIFQYYEEEERQRGNFPDRFSGHQFPNYSSELNVNALLLGDSALYLCASSLGGAGGGETQYFGPGTRLLVL.

The J gene is TRBJ1-5, the V gene TRBV6-5; D gene ambiguous. Germline CDR1 reads MNHEY; CDR2 reads SVGAGI. Trimming took off 0 bases at V and 6 bases at J, with 6 bases between the two ends. CDR3 length: 13 amino acids. The CDR3 DNA is TGTGCCAGCAGTTACTCGGTCCTTCAGCCCCAGCATTTT. The encoded protein is CASSYSVLQPQHF.

The chain combines TRBV19 with TRBJ1-5, with D maybe TRBD1 (5 bases). Trimming removed 7 bases from V and 4 bases from J, with 11 bases in between. CDR1 and CDR2 (germline): LNHDA, SQIVND (reference sequence). The CDR3 has 13 amino acids. CDR3 sequence (DNA): TGTGCCAGTACGGGTCAGGGAAATCAGCCCCAGCATTTT. It is translated as CASTGQGNQPQHF. Drawing the rest from reference TRBV19 and TRBJ1-5, the complete variable domain is DGGITQSPKYLFRKEGQNVTLSCEQNLNHDAMYWYRQDPGQGLRLIYYSQIVNDFQKGDIAEGYSVSREKKESFPLTVTSAQKNPTAFYLCASTGQGNQPQHFGDGTRLSIL.

This chain joins TRBV3-1 (or the pseudogene TRBV3-2) and TRBJ2-7; tentatively, D is TRBD2 (6 bases). The ends were cut back, 0 bases at V and 3 bases at J, with 12 bases in the middle. Germline V gene sequence: CDR1 LGHDT, CDR2 YNNKEL (reference sequence). The CDR3 loop spans 15 amino acids. The CDR3 here is CASSQDLGTYYEQYF. The CDR3 coding sequence is TGTGCCAGCAGCCAAGATCTGGGGACTTACTACGAGCAGTACTTC.

The V call is TRBV6-5, the J call TRBJ2-7; the match to TRBD2 covers 12 bases. The CDR3 has 13 residues. Trimming at V came to 9 bases and at J to 6 bases, leaving 6 bases not matched to a gene. The germline V gene has CDR1 MNHEY and CDR2 SVGAGI. The CDR3 region has the DNA TGTGCCAGTCGACTAGCGGGAGTACGCGAGCAGTACTTC. It is translated as CASRLAGVREQYF.

The chain couples TRBV19 to TRBJ2-1, with 9 bases lining up with TRBD2. The CDR3 sequence is 14 residues long. Trimming took 3 bases from V and 7 from J; bases not matched to a gene: 4. Germline V CDR1 and CDR2: LNHDA, SQIVND (reference sequence). The DNA of the CDR3 is TGTGCCAGTAGTATGTCCCTAGCGGGGAATGAGCAGTTCTTC. Translation gives CASSMSLAGNEQFF.